Shown below are 17 T cell receptor beta chains from a single sample sequenced in a study of shared clonotypes between healthy human individuals. Clones were sequenced by immunoSEQ multiplex PCR, and TCRdb holds only the in-frame ones, with some missing. The table includes some 2.1 million clones, roughly 94% detected once. Sequenced sample: naive CD4+ T cells sorted from blood. Specified subset: CD45RA+ positively selected. The source is a man aged 18-30 years in good health.

This clone showed up just once. Other DNA sequences of this sample code for an identical CDR3. V and J are TRBV9 and TRBJ2-7, with TRBD2 matching over 7 bases. The V and J ends lost 0 bases and 2 bases, in that order; junction bases with no gene match: 2. The CDR3 length is 14 residues. In germline, CDR1 is SGDLS, CDR2 YYNGEE. CDR3 DNA: TGTGCCAGCAGCGTAGGGGAGGGTCCCTACGAGCAGTACTTC. Residues: CASSVGEGPYEQYF.

Remarks on this clone: A clone one base away is much larger, so this may be a read error. The chain couples TRBV29-1 to TRBJ2-2; D is possibly TRBD1 (6 bases). In germline, CDR1 is SQVTM, CDR2 ANQGSEA. The CDR3 totals 13 residues. The CDR3, as DNA: TGCAGCGTTGGGACAGTTTCCACCGGGGAGCCGTTTTTT. Its protein product is CSVGTVSTGEPFF.

The genes are TRBV28 and TRBJ1-1; no reliable D call. The CDR3 length is 14 residues. Germline CDR1 reads MDHEN; CDR2 reads SYDVKM. V lost 2 bases and J 6 bases, leaving 13 bases between the germline ends. CDR3 nucleotides: TGTGCCAGCAGTTTAGTAGGAGGGCGCCCTGAAGCTTTCTTT. Protein sequence: CASSLVGGRPEAFF.

This chain uses TRBV6-1 with TRBJ2-3, with unresolved D. Trimming shortened V by 8 bases and J by 0 bases, and 15 bases separated the two germline ends. Per the germline V gene, CDR1 is MNHNS and CDR2 is SASEGT. This CDR3 is built from 15 residues. For the CDR3, the DNA is TGTGCCAGCGGCCCTGTGGGTATTAGCACAGATACGCAGTATTTT. It yields the protein CASGPVGISTDTQYF.

The rearrangement joins TRBV5-1 to TRBJ2-7, with D perhaps matching TRBD2 (5 bases). This CDR3 contains 15 residues. The germline V and J ends were trimmed by 5 bases and 1 base, with 16 bases remaining between them. Per the germline V gene, CDR1 is SGHRS and CDR2 is YFSETQ. CDR3 residues: CASRVSSGVSYEQYF. CDR3 DNA sequence: TGCGCCAGCAGAGTCAGCAGCGGTGTGTCCTACGAGCAGTACTTC.

The chain has TRBV7-2 and TRBJ2-3; unclear D gene. CDR3 length equals 14 residues. Germline loops: CDR1 SGHTA, CDR2 FQGNSA. V was trimmed by 2 bases and J by 2 bases, leaving 8 bases between them. CDR3 sequence (DNA): TGTGCCAGCAGCTTAAGCCCCAACACAGATACGCAGTATTTT. It yields the protein CASSLSPNTDTQYF.

The rearrangement links TRBV28 to TRBJ2-1; 7 nucleotides agree with TRBD2. Germline trimming cut 4 bases from V and 7 bases from J; bases unmatched to any gene: 10. This CDR3 region has 15 residues. Germline assignment: CDR1 MDHEN and CDR2 SYDVKM. As DNA, the CDR3 is TGTGCCAGCAGTTCGCCCGCAAGCGGGGTAAATGAGCAGTTCTTC. This encodes CASSSPASGVNEQFF.

V usage is TRBV6-4 and J usage is TRBJ2-3; tentative D call: TRBD1 (6 bases). The germline V gene encodes CDR1 MRHNA and CDR2 SNTAGT. V was cut by 6 bases and J by 3 bases, with 10 bases left in between. The CDR3 consists of 13 residues. CDR3 sequence: CASRAGETDTQYF. The CDR3 nucleotides read TGTGCCAGCAGGGCAGGGGAAACAGATACGCAGTATTTT.

J is TRBJ2-5 and V is TRBV7-3; a weak D match, TRBD1 (6 bases). Germline assignment: CDR1 SGHTA and CDR2 FQGTGA. The CDR3 sequence is 13 residues long. Trimming left V 6 bases short and J 2 bases short, with 10 bases between. CDR3 loop: CASRRTVQETQYF. Here the CDR3 DNA reads TGTGCCAGCAGACGGACAGTTCAAGAGACCCAGTACTTC. Drawing the rest from reference TRBV7-3 and TRBJ2-5, the complete variable domain is GAGVSQTPSNKVTEKGKYVELRCDPISGHTALYWYRQSLGQGPEFLIYFQGTGAADDSGLPNDRFFAVRPEGSVSTLKIQRTERGDSAVYLCASRRTVQETQYFGPGTRLLVL.

This rearrangement joins TRBV30 to TRBJ1-2; TRBD1 matches at 12 bases. The CDR3 extends over 15 amino acids. CDR1 GTSNPN and CDR2 SVGIG come from the germline V gene (reference sequence). V shed 3 bases, J shed 8 bases, and the junction held 10 bases outside the gene matches. CDR3: CAWSHPGQGAGGYTF. The CDR3 region has the DNA TGTGCCTGGAGCCACCCGGGACAGGGGGCAGGAGGCTACACCTTC.

The J gene is TRBJ2-7, the V gene TRBV6-5, with D perhaps matching TRBD1 (6 bases). There are 16 residues in the CDR3. Trimming pared 0 bases from V and 0 bases from J, leaving 12 bases between. Looked up from germline, CDR1 is MNHEY and CDR2 is SVGAGI. The CDR3 DNA follows: TGTGCCAGCAGTTACTCGGCCCCAGGGGTCTCCTACGAGCAGTACTTC. Translation: CASSYSAPGVSYEQYF.

This sequence joins TRBV5-1 and TRBJ2-7; 10 bases map to TRBD1. Germline V gene data show CDR1 as SGHRS and CDR2 as YFSETQ. The ends lost 3 bases at V and 4 bases at J; junction bases unmatched: 7. The CDR3 length is 15 residues. The CDR3 bases are TGCGCCAGCAGCTCTACGGGACAGGGGAGTTACGAGCAGTACTTC. Translated, it gives CASSSTGQGSYEQYF.

The genes are TRBV5-4 and TRBJ1-1, with D maybe TRBD1 (5 bases). Per the germline V gene, CDR1 is SGHNT and CDR2 is YYREEE (reference sequence). The CDR3 length is 13 residues. The germline V and J ends were trimmed by 4 bases and 1 base, with 8 bases remaining between them. CDR3 bases: TGTGCCAGCAGCCCAACAGGGAACACTGAAGCTTTCTTT. Translation: CASSPTGNTEAFF. Complete variable domain (other parts from reference TRBV5-4 and TRBJ1-1): ETGVTQSPTHLIKTRGQQVTLRCSSQSGHNTVSWYQQALGQGPQFIFQYYREEENGRGNFPPRFSGLQFPNYSSELNVNALELDDSALYLCASSPTGNTEAFFGQGTRLTVV.

The chain joins TRBV30 to TRBJ2-3, with 13 bases aligning to TRBD2. Germline V gene lookup returns CDR1 GTSNPN and CDR2 SVGIG (reference sequence). Trimming at V came to 3 bases and at J to 7 bases, leaving 13 bases not matched to a gene. This CDR3 spans 17 amino acids. As DNA, the CDR3 is TGTGCCTGGAGCCCGATCCGAACTAGCGGGAGGGCGAATACGCAGTATTTT. Protein product: CAWSPIRTSGRANTQYF.

The gene calls are TRBV27 and TRBJ2-6; D ambiguous. This CDR3 region has 13 residues. V gave up 4 bases and J gave up 0 bases, with 1 base separating them. Germline values: CDR1 MNHEY, CDR2 SMNVEV (reference sequence). CDR3 protein: CASSYSGANVLTF. CDR3 sequence (DNA): TGTGCCAGCAGTTACTCTGGGGCCAACGTCCTGACTTTC.

The J gene is TRBJ2-3, the V gene TRBV30, with D perhaps being TRBD1 or TRBD2 (6 bases each). The V end lost 5 bases, the J end lost 0 bases, and 15 bases lay between the germline ends. Germline V lookup: CDR1 GTSNPN, CDR2 SVGIG (reference sequence). The CDR3 has 15 residues. The CDR3 here is CAWSMQGTSTDTQYF. The DNA of the CDR3 is TGTGCCTGGTCCATGCAGGGGACTAGCACAGATACGCAGTATTTT.

The chain links TRBV2 to TRBJ2-5, with D hard to call. V lost 3 bases, J lost 2 bases, and 13 bases lay in between. The germline CDR1 and CDR2 sequences are SNHLY and FYNNEI. This CDR3 has 15 residues. CDR3 residues: CASSESWAIQETQYF. Written as DNA, the CDR3 is TGTGCCAGCAGTGAGTCATGGGCTATTCAAGAGACCCAGTACTTC. The complete variable domain, with remaining parts taken from reference TRBV2 and TRBJ2-5, reads EPEVTQTPSHQVTQMGQEVILRCVPISNHLYFYWYRQILGQKVEFLVSFYNNEISEKSEIFDDQFSVERPDGSNFTLKIRSTKLEDSAMYFCASSESWAIQETQYFGPGTRLLVL.